The rows below give T cell receptor beta chains drawn from one sample of a study of neurological immune-mediated disorders. Using its own MiXCR run on the 5' RACE reads, TCRdb lists one record per CDR3 protein. The repertoire holds about 70,000 distinct CDR3 sequences, with over 5% as singletons. Input material: PBMCs. The receptors stem from a human donor with multiple sclerosis. The donor label of this sample is uncertain. Each CDR3 is given with its conserved first and last residue. The D gene is left open where the match is weak. Rows give clone size only sometimes, using once, few, many, or a class for an expanded clone.

V gene	J gene	D gene	clone size	CDR3 DNA	CDR3 protein
TRBV14	TRBJ2-1	TRBD1	many	TGTGCCAGCAGCCGTTTCCGGGACAGGGGGTTTAATGAGCAGTTCTTC	CASSRFRDRGFNEQFF
TRBV6-1	TRBJ2-7	TRBD1	few	TGTGCCAGCACGGAACAGGGGTTCTACGAGCAGTACTTC	CASTEQGFYEQYF
TRBV9	TRBJ2-3	TRBD2	many	TGTGCCAGCAGCGTATCCGGGGGAGGGTTCCCAGATACGCAGTATTTT	CASSVSGGGFPDTQYF
TRBV29-1	TRBJ2-1	TRBD1	many	TGCAGCGTTGAAGATCGAGGACAGGGGGGAGATGAGCAGTTCTTC	CSVEDRGQGGDEQFF
TRBV5-1	TRBJ1-2	.	many	TGCGCCAGCAGCCCCCGTTCCTGGGGCGCGGACTATGGCTACACCTTC	CASSPRSWGADYGYTF
TRBV4-1	TRBJ1-2	.	many	TGCGCCAGCAGCCAAGATCTGAGAATCTATGGCTACACCTTC	CASSQDLRIYGYTF
TRBV20-1	TRBJ2-3	TRBD2	many	TGCAGTGCTACGACTAGCGGCCTAACAGATACGCAGTATTTT	CSATTSGLTDTQYF
TRBV5-1	TRBJ2-1	.	many	TGCGCCAGCAGCCCGGGACCGCCGTCTGAGCAGTTCTTC	CASSPGPPSEQFF
TRBV9	TRBJ1-5	.	many	TGTGCCAGCAGCGCCACAGGGACCCACAATCAGCCCCAGCATTTT	CASSATGTHNQPQHF
TRBV2	TRBJ1-3	.	.	TGTGCCAGCAGTGAAATGTCCAGCCGCTCTGGAAACACCATATATTTT	CASSEMSSRSGNTIYF
TRBV2	TRBJ1-5	TRBD1	many	TGTGCCAGCAGTGAGGGCACAGGGGGTTATCAGCCCCAGCATTTT	CASSEGTGGYQPQHF
TRBV6-5	TRBJ2-2	.	many	TGTGCCAGCAGTTATACGGGGACCGGGGAGCTGTTTTTT	CASSYTGTGELFF